These T cell receptor beta chains were read from a single sample in a study of glioma-infiltrating T cells after dendritic cell vaccination. Generated by immunoSEQ multiplex PCR, the TCRdb table keeps only in-frame clones and is missing some. Of roughly 100,000 clones listed, around 90% are singletons. Material: blood, obtained after dendritic cell vaccination. These receptors were taken from a human donor with glioblastoma. CDR3s include the opening cysteine and the closing phenylalanine or tryptophan. A D gene is named only where the DNA matches it firmly.

V: TRBV19; D: TRBD1; length: 15; J: TRBJ2-3; CDR3: CASTRQGASTDTQYF
V: TRBV15; D: -; length: 14; J: TRBJ1-4; CDR3: CATSGGQLNEKLFF
V: TRBV21-1; D: -; length: 16; J: -; CDR3: CASSKIGDRVFHEQYF
V: TRBV5-1; D: -; length: 15; J: TRBJ1-1; CDR3: CASSDVRGGDTEAFF
V: TRBV5-1; D: -; length: 12; J: TRBJ1-1; CDR3: CASSFRETEAFF
V: TRBV7-9; D: -; length: 15; J: TRBJ2-2; CDR3: CASSFPGAGSGELFF
V: TRBV5-4; D: -; length: 14; J: TRBJ2-5; CDR3: CASSIGVGQETQYF
V: TRBV2; D: TRBD1; length: 15; J: TRBJ1-1; CDR3: CASSKGQGLDTEAFF
V: TRBV6-1; D: TRBD2; length: 17; J: TRBJ2-7; CDR3: CASSEYGGRPDPYEQYF
V: TRBV5-1; D: -; length: 15; J: TRBJ2-5; CDR3: CASSPVGQGQETQYF
V: TRBV29-1; D: -; length: 11; J: TRBJ2-3; CDR3: CSISGGDTQYF
V: TRBV6-5; D: -; length: 14; J: TRBJ1-4; CDR3: CASSFRPGGEKLFF
V: TRBV11-2; D: -; length: 19; J: TRBJ1-3; CDR3: CASSYMPSDSSRSGNTIYF
V: TRBV5-1; D: TRBD2; length: 15; J: TRBJ2-7; CDR3: CASSLAMGTNYEQYF
V: TRBV9; D: TRBD1; length: 14; J: TRBJ2-1; CDR3: CASSITTGVNEQFF
V: TRBV25-1; D: TRBD1; length: 15; J: TRBJ1-2; CDR3: CASSELGTGGVGYTF
V: TRBV28; D: -; length: 15; J: TRBJ1-4; CDR3: CASSLGTRSGEKLFF
V: TRBV4-1; D: -; length: 14; J: TRBJ1-1; CDR3: CASSGILRATEAFF
V: TRBV21-1; D: -; length: 14; J: TRBJ2-7; CDR3: CASSNKRHSYEQYF
V: TRBV9; D: -; length: 14; J: TRBJ1-1; CDR3: CASSVGALNTEAFF
V: TRBV2; D: TRBD1; length: 15; J: TRBJ1-1; CDR3: CASSVITGGNTEAFF
V: TRBV19; D: -; length: 13; J: TRBJ2-3; CDR3: CASSRDNADTQYF
V: TRBV18; D: -; length: 14; J: TRBJ1-1; CDR3: CASSPGATNTEAFF
V: TRBV7-2; D: TRBD2; length: 16; J: TRBJ2-5; CDR3: CASSRIAGGPQETQYF
V: TRBV5-8; D: TRBD1; length: 13; J: TRBJ2-5; CDR3: CASSWNRGETQYF
V: TRBV5-1; D: -; length: 15; J: -; CDR3: CASSLAGGGSYEQYF
V: TRBV29-1; D: TRBD2; length: 17; J: TRBJ2-2; CDR3: CSVKHTSGGSSTGELFF
V: TRBV6-1; D: TRBD2; length: 15; J: TRBJ2-7; CDR3: CASRGGTSRSYEQYF
V: TRBV10-3; D: TRBD1; length: 14; J: TRBJ1-1; CDR3: CAISEDRDRGRAFF
V: TRBV6-5; D: TRBD2; length: 14; J: TRBJ2-3; CDR3: CASSLAGGTDTQYF
V: TRBV25-1; D: -; length: 15; J: TRBJ2-2; CDR3: CASRPTKGDTGELFF
V: TRBV10-3; D: -; length: 14; J: TRBJ2-2; CDR3: CAISSLTSTGELFF
V: TRBV6-1; D: -; length: 14; J: TRBJ1-1; CDR3: CASKSGVANTEAFF
V: TRBV25-1; D: -; length: 11; J: TRBJ1-2; CDR3: CASSGAGGYTF
V: TRBV5-1; D: -; length: 13; J: TRBJ2-7; CDR3: CASRDRRSYEQYF
V: TRBV7-2; D: TRBD2; length: 15; J: TRBJ2-1; CDR3: CASSAGLAGVDEQFF
V: TRBV4-2; D: TRBD1; length: 17; J: TRBJ2-2; CDR3: CASSQHLGQGDTGELFF
V: TRBV9; D: -; length: 11; J: TRBJ1-2; CDR3: CASSDRWGYTF
V: TRBV9; D: TRBD2; length: 16; J: TRBJ2-5; CDR3: CASSASGSYLQETQYF
V: TRBV5-1; D: -; length: 14; J: TRBJ1-3; CDR3: CASRAASSGNTIYF
V: TRBV7-2; D: TRBD1; length: 12; J: TRBJ1-1; CDR3: CASSSQGTEAFF